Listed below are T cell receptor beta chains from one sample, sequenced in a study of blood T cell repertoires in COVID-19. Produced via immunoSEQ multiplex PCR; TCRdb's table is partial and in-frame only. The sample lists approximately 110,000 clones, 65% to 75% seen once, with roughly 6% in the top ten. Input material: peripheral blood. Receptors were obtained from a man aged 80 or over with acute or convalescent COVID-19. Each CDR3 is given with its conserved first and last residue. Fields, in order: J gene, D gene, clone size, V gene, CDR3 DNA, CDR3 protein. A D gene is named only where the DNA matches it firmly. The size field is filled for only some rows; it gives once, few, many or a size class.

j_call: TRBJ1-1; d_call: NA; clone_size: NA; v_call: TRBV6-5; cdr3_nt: TGTGCCAGCAGTTACTCGCAGAGGATGAACACTGAAGCTTTCTTT; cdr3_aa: CASSYSQRMNTEAFF
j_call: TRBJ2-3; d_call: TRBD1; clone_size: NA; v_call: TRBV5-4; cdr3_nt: TGTGCCAGCAGCATACCAATTGGACAGGGTCGGGATACGCAGTATTTT; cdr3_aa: CASSIPIGQGRDTQYF
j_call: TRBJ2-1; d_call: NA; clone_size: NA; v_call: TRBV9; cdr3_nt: TGTGCCAGCAGCGTAGTTGGCGGTAGCGGCTCCTACAATGAGCAGTTCTTC; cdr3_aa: CASSVVGGSGSYNEQFF
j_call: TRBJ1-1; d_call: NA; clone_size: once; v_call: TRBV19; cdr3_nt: TGTGCCAGTAGTATTCACGGGAGAGGGAACACTGAAGCTTTCTTT; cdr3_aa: CASSIHGRGNTEAFF
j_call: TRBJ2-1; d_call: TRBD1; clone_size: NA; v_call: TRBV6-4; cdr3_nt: TGTGCTAAAGAAAGGGGGCTCTTTTCGAATGAGCAGTTCTTC; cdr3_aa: CAKERGLFSNEQFF
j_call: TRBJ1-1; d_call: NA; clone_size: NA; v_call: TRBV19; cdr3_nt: TGTGCCAGTAGTAAAGGGGATTTGTATACTGAAGCTTTCTTT; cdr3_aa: CASSKGDLYTEAFF
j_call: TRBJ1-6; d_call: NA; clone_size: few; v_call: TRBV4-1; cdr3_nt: TGCGCCAGCAGCCCCCGCGACCGGGACAAAAATTCACCCCTCCACTTT; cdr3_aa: CASSPRDRDKNSPLHF
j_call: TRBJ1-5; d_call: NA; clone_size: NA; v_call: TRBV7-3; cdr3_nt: TGTGCCAGCAGCTTATTCGAGGCACAGGGTATGTTGTTGGGCAATCAGCCCCAGCATTTT; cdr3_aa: CASSLFEAQGMLLGNQPQHF
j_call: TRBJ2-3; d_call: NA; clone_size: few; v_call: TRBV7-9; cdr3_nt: TGTGCCAGCAGCCGCGGACAGAACACAGATACGCAGTATTTT; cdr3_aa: CASSRGQNTDTQYF
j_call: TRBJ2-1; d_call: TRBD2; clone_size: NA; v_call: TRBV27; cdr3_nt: TGTGCCAGCAGTCCCTCGGGACTAGCGGGAGGGGATGAGCAGTTCTTC; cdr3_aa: CASSPSGLAGGDEQFF
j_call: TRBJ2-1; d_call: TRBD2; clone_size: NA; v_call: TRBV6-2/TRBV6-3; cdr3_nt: TGTGCCAGCAGTTACGGCGGGACGGGACTAGCGGGGGGCAATGAGCAGTTCTTC; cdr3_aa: CASSYGGTGLAGGNEQFF
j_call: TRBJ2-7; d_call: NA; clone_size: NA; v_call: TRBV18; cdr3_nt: TGTGCCAGCTCAGCGGCAGGGGGGACCTACGAGCAGTACTTC; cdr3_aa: CASSAAGGTYEQYF
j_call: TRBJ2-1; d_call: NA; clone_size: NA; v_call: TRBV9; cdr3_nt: TGTGCCAGCAGCTCACAGCCTTCGTCGGTCAATGAGCAGTTCTTC; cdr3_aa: CASSSQPSSVNEQFF
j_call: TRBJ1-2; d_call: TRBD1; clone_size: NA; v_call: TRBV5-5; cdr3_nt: TGTGCCAGCAGCCCGGACAGGGGAAACTATGGCTACACCTTC; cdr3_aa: CASSPDRGNYGYTF
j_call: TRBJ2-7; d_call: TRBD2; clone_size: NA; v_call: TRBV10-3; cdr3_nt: TGTGCCATCAGTGACGTTGGGACTAGCGGGAGAGCGCAGTACTTC; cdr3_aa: CAISDVGTSGRAQYF
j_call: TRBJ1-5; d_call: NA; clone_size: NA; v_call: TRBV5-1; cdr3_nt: TGCGCCAGCAGCTTGGCCGTGTCGGGTCAGCCCCAGCATTTT; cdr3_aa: CASSLAVSGQPQHF
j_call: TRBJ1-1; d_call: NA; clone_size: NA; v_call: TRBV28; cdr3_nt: TGTGCCAGCAGTCCCCGGAGGCCTGAAGCTTTCTTT; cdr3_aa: CASSPRRPEAFF